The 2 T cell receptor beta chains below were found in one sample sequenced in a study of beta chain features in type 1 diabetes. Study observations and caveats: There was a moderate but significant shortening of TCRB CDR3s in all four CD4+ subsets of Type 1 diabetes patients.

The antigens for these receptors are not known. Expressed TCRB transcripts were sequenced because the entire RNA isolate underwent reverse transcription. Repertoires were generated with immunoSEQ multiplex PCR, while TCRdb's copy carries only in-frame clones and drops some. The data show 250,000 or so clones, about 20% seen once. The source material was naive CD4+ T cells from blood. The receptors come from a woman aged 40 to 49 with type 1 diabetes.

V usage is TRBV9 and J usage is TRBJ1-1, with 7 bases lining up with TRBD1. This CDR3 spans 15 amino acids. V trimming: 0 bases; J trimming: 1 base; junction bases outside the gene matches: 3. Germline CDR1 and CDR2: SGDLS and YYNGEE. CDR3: CASSVEKGANTEAFF. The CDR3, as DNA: TGTGCCAGCAGCGTAGAGAAGGGGGCGAACACTGAAGCTTTCTTT. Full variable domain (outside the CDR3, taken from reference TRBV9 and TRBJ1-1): DSGVTQTPKHLITATGQRVTLRCSPRSGDLSVYWYQQSLDQGLQFLIQYYNGEERAKGNILERFSAQQFPDLHSELNLSSLELGDSALYFCASSVEKGANTEAFFGQGTRLTVV.

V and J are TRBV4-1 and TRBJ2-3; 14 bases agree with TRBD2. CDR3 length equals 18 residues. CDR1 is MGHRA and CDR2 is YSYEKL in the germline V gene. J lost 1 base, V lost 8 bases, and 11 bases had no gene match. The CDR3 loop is CASASGLAGVGGTDTQYF. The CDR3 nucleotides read TGCGCCAGCGCGTCGGGACTAGCGGGAGTAGGGGGCACAGATACGCAGTATTTT.